The 14 T cell receptor beta chains reported below all come from one sample, sequenced in a study of circulating CD8 cells and anti-PD-1 response in melanoma. Four subsets defined by PD-1 and/or TIGIT were sorted from live CD3+CD8+TCRalphabeta+ cells. TCR libraries were prepared from 15 ng of total RNA with the QIAseq Immune Repertoire TCR panel. A single record per CDR3 protein comes from TCRdb applying MiXCR to the reads. The sample yields approximately 400 distinct CDR3 sequences, 6.5% seen once. The starting material was CD8+ T cells from PBMCs, obtained at baseline or after one month of anti-PD-1 therapy (not recorded which). Every receptor here comes from a human donor with melanoma.

Relative to its sample, this clonotype is medium-sized. Just one base apart from a much larger clone, this may be a read error. The chain is built from TRBV29-1 and TRBJ2-7; D perhaps matches TRBD1 (5 bases). Deletions cut 4 bases from V and 6 bases from J, with 10 bases between. This CDR3 comprises 11 residues. Germline V gives CDR1 SQVTM, CDR2 ANQGSEA. CDR3: CSVGAQGEQYF. CDR3 DNA sequence: TGCAGCGTTGGGGCCCAGGGCGAGCAGTACTTC.

By share of the sample, this clonotype is medium-sized. This chain uses TRBV28 with TRBJ2-4, with 7 positions matching TRBD1. The CDR3 has 15 residues. Germline assignment: CDR1 MDHEN and CDR2 SYDVKM. Trimming cost V 4 bases and J 8 bases; bases outside gene matches: 11. CDR3 DNA sequence: TGTGCCAGCAGTTCTAACAGGGGCAGGAACGACATTCAGTACTTC. Translating it yields CASSSNRGRNDIQYF.

This clonotype is medium-sized by share. The chain employs TRBV28 and TRBJ1-5; D is perhaps TRBD1 (5 bases). The ends were cut back, 7 bases at V and 5 bases at J, with 24 bases in the middle. From germline, CDR1 is MDHEN and CDR2 SYDVKM. The CDR3 has 17 residues. The CDR3 DNA follows: TGTGCCAGCACGGTACGAGGGGATACCTGGGGGGATCAGCCCCAGCATTTT. Protein sequence: CASTVRGDTWGDQPQHF.

This clonotype is labeled as medium-sized. A read error is possible here, since a much larger clone lies one base away. The V call is TRBV6-5, the J call TRBJ2-5; D ambiguous. In germline, CDR1 is MNHEY, CDR2 SVGAGI. CDR3 size: 13 residues. In DNA form, the CDR3 reads TGTGCCAGCAGTTACCACCCGGCGGAGACCCAGTGCTTC. Residues: CASSYHPAETQCF.

This clonotype is large (0.1 to 1%). The genes are TRBV10-3 and TRBJ1-1, with D perhaps matching TRBD1 (5 bases). Germline CDR1 is ENHRY and CDR2 is SYGVKD. The CDR3 consists of 14 residues. Trimming took 3 bases from V and 0 from J, leaving 8 bases between them. This CDR3 reads CAISDWGVNTEAFF. In DNA, the CDR3 is TGTGCCATCAGTGATTGGGGGGTGAACACTGAAGCTTTCTTT.

There are a few counts of this clonotype. The chain has TRBV19 and TRBJ2-3; the D gene is possibly TRBD2 (7 bases). Trimming removed 11 bases from V and 3 bases from J, with 15 bases in between. The CDR3 runs 13 residues. Germline V gene data show CDR1 as LNHDA and CDR2 as SQIVND (reference sequence). CDR3 sequence reads: CAAKGGPTDTQYF. Written as DNA, the CDR3 is TGTGCCGCCAAGGGGGGGCCGACAGATACGCAGTATTTT. The full variable domain, in which reference TRBV19 and TRBJ2-3 provide the parts outside the CDR3, is DGGITQSPKYLFRKEGQNVTLSCEQNLNHDAMYWYRQDPGQGLRLIYYSQIVNDFQKGDIAEGYSVSREKKESFPLTVTSAQKNPTAFYLCAAKGGPTDTQYFGPGTRLTVL.

This clonotype is judged large. This chain joins TRBV6-5 and TRBJ1-2; no clear D. Germline lookup yields CDR1 MNHEY and CDR2 SVGAGI. The germline V and J ends were trimmed by 4 bases and 2 bases, with 8 bases remaining between them. The CDR3 spans 13 residues. The CDR3, as DNA: TGTGCCAGCAGTTTAATAAGGAACTATGGCTACACCTTC. Translated, it gives CASSLIRNYGYTF.

This clonotype is large. The germline gene is not matched at one end of the junction; a read error may be the cause. The rearrangement joins TRBV5-1 to TRBJ2-2; D gene unclear. The germline V gene encodes CDR1 SGHRS and CDR2 YFSETQ. The CDR3 is made up of 11 amino acids. CDR3 nucleotide sequence: TGCGCCAGCAGCCTACCCCCGCAATCGGTTTTT. This encodes CASSLPPQSVF.

This chain links TRBV19 with TRBJ2-2; 13 bases agree with TRBD2. Germline CDR1 LNHDA, CDR2 SQIVND (reference sequence). The J segment lost 6 bases and the V segment lost 7 bases, leaving 20 bases of the junction unmatched. The CDR3 has 20 amino acids. Here the CDR3 reads CASKRSPLAGGPRESGELFF. DNA of the CDR3: TGTGCCAGTAAGAGAAGCCCACTAGCGGGAGGGCCCAGAGAATCCGGGGAGCTGTTTTTT.

By share of the sample, this clonotype is large. The chain employs TRBV14 and TRBJ2-1; either TRBD1 or TRBD2 may fit D (6 bases each). V was trimmed by 4 bases and J by 3 bases, leaving 10 bases between them. Germline V CDR1 and CDR2: SGHDN, FVKESK. The length of the CDR3 is 14 residues. DNA for the CDR3: TGTGCCAGCAGCCCAGGAGGGGGCTACAATGAGCAGTTCTTC. It translates to CASSPGGGYNEQFF.

In the case of this clonotype: One end of the junction does not line up with germline, which may come from a read error. The V and J genes are TRBV2 and TRBJ2-3, with D uncertain. This CDR3 is built from 14 residues. Germline values: CDR1 SNHLY, CDR2 FYNNEI. CDR3 sequence reads: CASSEGRSTDMQYF. CDR3 DNA: TGTGCTAGCAGTGAAGGGCGGAGCACAGATATGCAGTATTTT. The full variable domain, in which reference TRBV2 and TRBJ2-3 provide the parts outside the CDR3, is EPEVTQTPSHQVTQMGQEVILRCVPISNHLYFYWYRQILGQKVEFLVSFYNNEISEKSEIFDDQFSVERPDGSNFTLKIRSTKLEDSAMYFCASSEGRSTDMQYFGPGTRLTVL.

Points on this clonotype: A much bigger clone sits one base away, suggesting this may be a read error. The chain carries TRBV20-1 and TRBJ2-1, with 13 positions matching TRBD2. The length of the CDR3 is 12 residues. Germline CDR1 DFQATT, CDR2 SNEGSKA (reference sequence). This chain's CDR3 is CSARGLAGEQCF. The CDR3, as DNA: TGCAGTGCTCGCGGACTAGCGGGGGAGCAGTGCTTC.

The chain carries TRBV28 and TRBJ2-7; possibly TRBD1 for D (6 bases). The CDR3 sequence is 15 residues long. Germline V CDR1 and CDR2: MDHEN, SYDVKM. Deletions cut 7 bases from V and 5 bases from J, with 21 bases between. The CDR3 DNA is TGTGCCAGCAAAATCGGGGACACGGGCGGACACGAGCAGTACTTC. Its protein product is CASKIGDTGGHEQYF.

This clonotype was counted a few times. The rearrangement uses TRBV12-3 or TRBV12-4 and TRBJ2-1; D not certain. The V end was cut by 5 bases, the J end by 9 bases, with 17 bases between. This CDR3 has 14 amino acids. In DNA form, the CDR3 reads TGTGCCAGCAGTCCCCTTAGTAGGGATAGTGAGCAGTTCTTC. Protein sequence: CASSPLSRDSEQFF.